What follows are 3 T cell receptor beta chains derived from one specimen sequenced in a study of T cell repertoires in cytomegalovirus infection. TCRdb independently ran MiXCR on the reads; one entry per CDR3 protein. The table shows 250,000 to 300,000 distinct CDR3 sequences, with approximately 15% occurring only once. Material for sequencing was PBMCs. These receptors originate from a human donor in good health (CMV status not recorded). Some clones in this sample may be carry-over from other donors' samples.

V and J are TRBV29-1 and TRBJ1-1; no reliable D call. The CDR3 extends over 10 amino acids. Germline V CDR1 and CDR2: SQVTM, ANQGSEA. Deletions cut 3 bases from V and 5 bases from J, with 4 bases between. The CDR3 reads CSVERTEAFF. CDR3 DNA sequence: TGCAGCGTTGAGAGGACTGAAGCTTTCTTT.

The chain employs TRBV7-8 and TRBJ1-5; a possible D gene is TRBD1 (5 bases). This CDR3 is built from 14 residues. Germline CDR1 is SGHVS and CDR2 is FQNEAQ. The V end lost 1 base, the J end lost 10 bases, and 14 bases lay between the germline ends. CDR3 DNA: TGTGCCAGCAGCTTAGGTGGGACGGCGGGTCCCCAGCATTTT. This translates into CASSLGGTAGPQHF.

This clonotype was counted at least ten times. The chain is built from TRBV7-6 and TRBJ1-1; D ambiguous. The CDR3 extends over 15 amino acids. V was shortened by 1 base and J by 4 bases, with 13 bases between the two germline ends. Germline lookup yields CDR1 SGHVS and CDR2 FNYEAQ. As DNA, the CDR3 is TGTGCCAGCAGCTTAGGGACGCCGGTAGGCACTGAAGCTTTCTTT. Amino acids: CASSLGTPVGTEAFF.